Presented here are 13 T cell receptor beta chains from one specimen sequenced in a study of response to subunit inactivated influenza vaccine. TCRdb processed the RT-PCR reads anew with MiXCR; each CDR3 protein has one entry. Counted here are a few hundred thousand distinct CDR3 sequences, about a fifth occurring once; the ten biggest clones make up about 9.4%. Specimen: PBMCs from blood, collected roughly 20 months after vaccination. These TCRs come from a man aged 45-69 years who received an inactivated influenza vaccine.

This clonotype has a count of ten or more. The V call is TRBV6-2 or TRBV6-3, the J call TRBJ1-5, with 9 bases fitting TRBD1. The CDR3 loop spans 17 amino acids. Losses at the gene ends were 4 bases for V and 6 bases for J; bases not matched to a gene: 13. Looked up from germline, CDR1 is MNHEY and CDR2 is SVGEGT. The CDR3 nucleotides are TGTGCCAGCAGTTTCCTAAGAACAGGGGGCTTCAGTCAGCCCCAGCATTTT. This gives the protein CASSFLRTGGFSQPQHF.

This clonotype was seen only a few times. V is TRBV20-1 and J is TRBJ2-5, with 9 bases fitting TRBD2. Trimming at V came to 1 base and at J to 2 bases, leaving 11 bases not matched to a gene. The germline CDR1 and CDR2 sequences are DFQATT and SNEGSKA (reference sequence). This CDR3 region has 17 residues. DNA of the CDR3: TGCAGTGCTAGAGTTCCACATAAACTAGCGGGTCAAGAGACCCAGTACTTC. Translation gives CSARVPHKLAGQETQYF.

The chain carries TRBV20-1 and TRBJ1-2; a possible D gene is TRBD1 (5 bases). The CDR3 is 14 residues long. The V end lost 1 base, the J end lost 3 bases, and 12 bases lay between the germline ends. From germline, CDR1 is DFQATT and CDR2 SNEGSKA (reference sequence). Written as DNA, the CDR3 is TGCAGTGCTAGAGGGGGGGGGTCGGACTATGGCTACACCTTC. It specifies CSARGGGSDYGYTF.

This clonotype was recorded at least ten times. The chain employs TRBV4-1 and TRBJ1-1; D not resolved. Germline V gene data show CDR1 as MGHRA and CDR2 as YSYEKL. V lost 0 bases, J lost 0 bases, and 8 bases lay in between. The CDR3 is made up of 15 amino acids. CDR3 bases: TGCGCCAGCAGCCAAGATCGATTCATGAACACTGAAGCTTTCTTT. Translated, it gives CASSQDRFMNTEAFF.

This clonotype was found a few times. The V and J genes are TRBV10-1 and TRBJ2-4; TRBD1 agrees at 8 bases. Trimming at V came to 0 bases and at J to 5 bases, leaving 6 bases not matched to a gene. CDR1 and CDR2 from the germline V gene are WNHNN and SYGVQD (reference sequence). The CDR3 totals 16 residues. Here the CDR3 DNA reads TGCGCCAGCAGTGAGTCGACCGGGACAGGCCAAAACATTCAGTACTTC. Protein sequence: CASSESTGTGQNIQYF.

In its sample, this clonotype was seen a few times. The rearrangement uses TRBV4-2 and TRBJ2-7; D gene ambiguous. Germline CDR1 LGHNA, CDR2 YNFKEQ. V dropped 1 base and J dropped 3 bases, with 13 bases sitting between them. This CDR3 region has 15 residues. The CDR3 sequence is CASSQVGPKNYEQYF. CDR3 DNA sequence: TGTGCCAGCAGCCAAGTTGGGCCAAAAAACTACGAGCAGTACTTC.

In its sample, this clonotype was seen a few times. The chain uses TRBV15 and TRBJ2-3; D possibly matches TRBD1 or TRBD2 (5 bases each). The length of the CDR3 is 14 residues. The V end lost 1 base, the J end lost 2 bases, and 7 bases lay between the germline ends. In germline, CDR1 is LNHNV, CDR2 YYDKDF (reference sequence). CDR3 DNA sequence: TGTGCCACCAGCAGAGTGGGGGACACAGATACGCAGTATTTT. As protein: CATSRVGDTDTQYF.

V is TRBV7-2 and J is TRBJ2-7; 7 bases align to TRBD1. Germline V gene sequence: CDR1 SGHTA, CDR2 FQGNSA. The V gene end was trimmed by 4 bases and the J gene end by 4 bases; junction bases not matched to a gene: 7. The CDR3 totals 14 residues. The CDR3 DNA sequence: TGTGCCAGCAGCTCGGACAGGTGGACGTACGAGCAGTACTTC. Amino acids: CASSSDRWTYEQYF.

At least ten counts were recorded for this clonotype. V is TRBV25-1 and J is TRBJ1-6; TRBD1 aligns across 8 bases. This CDR3 contains 14 residues. The V gene end was trimmed by 7 bases and the J gene end by 2 bases; junction bases not matched to a gene: 1. Germline lookup yields CDR1 MGHDK and CDR2 SYGVNS. CDR3 residues: CASTGGAYNSPLHF. The CDR3 nucleotides read TGTGCCAGCACAGGGGGCGCCTATAATTCACCCCTCCACTTT.

CDR3 region: CSARDSSSGVETQYF. CDR3 bases: TGCAGTGCTAGAGATTCGAGTAGCGGGGTAGAGACCCAGTACTTC. V and J are TRBV20-1 and TRBJ2-5, with 8 bases that match TRBD2. CDR1 is DFQATT, CDR2 SNEGSKA, per germline (reference sequence). Germline trimming cut 0 bases from V and 4 bases from J; bases unmatched to any gene: 7. This CDR3 spans 15 amino acids.

This clonotype was counted a single time. This rearrangement joins TRBV4-3 to TRBJ1-1, with D hard to call. Trimming left V 0 bases short and J 3 bases short, with 11 bases between. Germline V gene sequence: CDR1 LGHNA, CDR2 YSLEER. This CDR3 spans 15 amino acids. The CDR3 is CASSQDLLYDTEAFF. The DNA for the CDR3 is TGCGCCAGCAGCCAAGATTTGTTGTATGACACTGAAGCTTTCTTT.

The chain carries TRBV2 and TRBJ1-3; D ambiguous. The germline gives CDR1 SNHLY, CDR2 FYNNEI. CDR3 size: 14 residues. Trimming took off 3 bases at V and 8 bases at J, with 14 bases between the two ends. The CDR3 loop is CASSDTDGYHTIYF. In DNA form, the CDR3 reads TGTGCCAGCAGTGACACGGACGGGTATCACACCATATATTTT. The complete variable domain, with remaining parts taken from reference TRBV2 and TRBJ1-3, reads EPEVTQTPSHQVTQMGQEVILRCVPISNHLYFYWYRQILGQKVEFLVSFYNNEISEKSEIFDDQFSVERPDGSNFTLKIRSTKLEDSAMYFCASSDTDGYHTIYFGEGSWLTVV.

This clonotype appeared a few times. J is TRBJ2-2 and V is TRBV7-2; the D is unclear. CDR1 and CDR2 (germline): SGHTA, FQGNSA. The CDR3 is 15 amino acids. The ends were cut back, 1 base at V and 5 bases at J, with 11 bases in the middle. CDR3 amino acids: CASSLEGRVTGELFF. The CDR3 nucleotides read TGTGCCAGCAGCTTAGAGGGCCGAGTTACCGGGGAGCTGTTTTTT.